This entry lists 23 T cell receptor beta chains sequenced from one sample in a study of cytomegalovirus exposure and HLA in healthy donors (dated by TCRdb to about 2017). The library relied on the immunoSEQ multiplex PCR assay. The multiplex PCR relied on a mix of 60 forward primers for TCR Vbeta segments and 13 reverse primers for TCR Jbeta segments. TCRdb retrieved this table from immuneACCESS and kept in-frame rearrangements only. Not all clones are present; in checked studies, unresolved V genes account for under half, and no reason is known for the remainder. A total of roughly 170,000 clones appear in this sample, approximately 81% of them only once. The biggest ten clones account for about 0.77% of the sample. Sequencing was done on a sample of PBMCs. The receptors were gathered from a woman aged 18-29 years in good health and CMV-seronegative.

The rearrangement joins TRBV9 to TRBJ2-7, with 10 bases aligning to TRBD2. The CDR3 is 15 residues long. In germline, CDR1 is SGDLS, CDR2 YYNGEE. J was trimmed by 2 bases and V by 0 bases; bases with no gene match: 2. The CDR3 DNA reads TGTGCCAGCAGCGTAGAACTAGCGGGAACCTACGAGCAGTACTTC. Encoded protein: CASSVELAGTYEQYF.

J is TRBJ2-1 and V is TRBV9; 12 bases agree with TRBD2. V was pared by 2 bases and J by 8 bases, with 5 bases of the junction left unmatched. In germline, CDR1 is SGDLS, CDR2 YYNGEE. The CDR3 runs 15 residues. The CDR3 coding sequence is TGTGCCAGCAGCGTGCTGACTAGCGGGAGCGATGAGCAGTTCTTC. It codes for CASSVLTSGSDEQFF.

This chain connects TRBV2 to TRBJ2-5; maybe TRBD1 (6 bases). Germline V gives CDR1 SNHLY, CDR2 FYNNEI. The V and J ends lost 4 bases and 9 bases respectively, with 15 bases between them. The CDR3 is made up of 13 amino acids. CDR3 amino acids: CASSGPDRSSQYF. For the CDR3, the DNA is TGTGCCAGCAGTGGACCTGACAGGTCGTCCCAGTACTTC.

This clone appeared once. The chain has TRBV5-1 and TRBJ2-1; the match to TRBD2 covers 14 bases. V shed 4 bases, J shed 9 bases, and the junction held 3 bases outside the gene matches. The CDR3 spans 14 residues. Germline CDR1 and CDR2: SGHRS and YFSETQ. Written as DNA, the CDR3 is TGCGCCAGCAGCGGGACTAGCGGGAGTGGTGAGCAGTTCTTC. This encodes CASSGTSGSGEQFF.

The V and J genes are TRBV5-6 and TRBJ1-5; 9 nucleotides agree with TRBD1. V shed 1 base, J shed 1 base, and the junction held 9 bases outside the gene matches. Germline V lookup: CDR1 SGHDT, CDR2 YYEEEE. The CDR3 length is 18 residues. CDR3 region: CASSLTRTGVGSNQPQHF. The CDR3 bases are TGTGCCAGCAGCTTGACACGGACAGGGGTGGGGAGCAATCAGCCCCAGCATTTT.

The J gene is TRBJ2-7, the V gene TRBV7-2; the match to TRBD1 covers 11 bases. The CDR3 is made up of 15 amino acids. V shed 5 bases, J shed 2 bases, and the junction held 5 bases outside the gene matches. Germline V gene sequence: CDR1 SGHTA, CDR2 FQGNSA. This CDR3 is CASSQGQGGAYEQYF. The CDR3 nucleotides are TGTGCCAGCAGCCAGGGACAGGGGGGCGCCTACGAGCAGTACTTC.

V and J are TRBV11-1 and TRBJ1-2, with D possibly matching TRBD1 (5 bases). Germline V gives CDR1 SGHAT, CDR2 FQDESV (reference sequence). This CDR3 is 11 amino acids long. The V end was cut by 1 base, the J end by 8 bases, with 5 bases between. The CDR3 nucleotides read TGTGCCAGCAGCTTAGGGGGCGGCTACACCTTC. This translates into CASSLGGGYTF. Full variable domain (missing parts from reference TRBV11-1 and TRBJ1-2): EAEVAQSPRYKITEKSQAVAFWCDPISGHATLYWYRQILGQGPELLVQFQDESVVDDSQLPKDRFSAERLKGVDSTLKIQPAELGDSAMYLCASSLGGGYTFGSGTRLTVV.

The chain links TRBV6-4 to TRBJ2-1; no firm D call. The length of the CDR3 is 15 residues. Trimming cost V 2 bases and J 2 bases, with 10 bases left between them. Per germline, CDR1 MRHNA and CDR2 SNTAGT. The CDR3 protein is CASSDLPRPYNEQFF. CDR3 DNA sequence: TGTGCCAGCAGTGACCTACCACGCCCCTACAATGAGCAGTTCTTC.

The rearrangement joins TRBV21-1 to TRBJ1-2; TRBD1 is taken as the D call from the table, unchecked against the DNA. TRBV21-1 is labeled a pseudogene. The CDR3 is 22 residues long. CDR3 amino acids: CASSRRTGVNCLTHNNNYGYTF. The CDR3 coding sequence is TGTGCCAGCAGCAGAAGGACAGGCGTCAACTGCCTCACCCATAATAATAACTATGGCTACACCTTC.

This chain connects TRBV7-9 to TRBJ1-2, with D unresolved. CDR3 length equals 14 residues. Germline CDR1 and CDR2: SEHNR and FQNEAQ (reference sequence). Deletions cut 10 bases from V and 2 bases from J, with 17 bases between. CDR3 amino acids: CATKLRGGNYGYTF. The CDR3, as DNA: TGTGCCACCAAACTGCGGGGAGGCAACTATGGCTACACCTTC.

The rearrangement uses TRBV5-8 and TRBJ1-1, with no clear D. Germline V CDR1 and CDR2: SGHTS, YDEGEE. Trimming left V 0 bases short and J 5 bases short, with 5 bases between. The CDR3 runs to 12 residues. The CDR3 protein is CASSLASTEAFF. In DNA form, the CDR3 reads TGTGCCAGCAGCTTGGCCAGTACTGAAGCTTTCTTT.

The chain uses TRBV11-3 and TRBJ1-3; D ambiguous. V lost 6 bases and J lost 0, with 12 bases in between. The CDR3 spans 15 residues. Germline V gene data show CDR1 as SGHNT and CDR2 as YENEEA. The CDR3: CASRGSGSSGNTIYF. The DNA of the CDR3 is TGTGCCAGCAGGGGGTCGGGGAGCTCTGGAAACACCATATATTTT.

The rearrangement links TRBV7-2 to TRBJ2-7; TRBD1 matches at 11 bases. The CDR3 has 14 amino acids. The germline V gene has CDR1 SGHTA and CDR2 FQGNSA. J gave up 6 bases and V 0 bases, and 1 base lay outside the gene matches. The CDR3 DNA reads TGTGCCAGCAGCTTAGCTGGGACAGGGGGCGAGCAGTACTTC. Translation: CASSLAGTGGEQYF.

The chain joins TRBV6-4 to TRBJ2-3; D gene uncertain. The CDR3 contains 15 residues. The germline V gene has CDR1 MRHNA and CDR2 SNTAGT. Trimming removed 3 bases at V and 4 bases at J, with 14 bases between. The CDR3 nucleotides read TGTGCCAGCAGTGATCGTCCAGGCCCGGCAGATACGCAGTATTTT. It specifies CASSDRPGPADTQYF.

The CDR3 protein is CASSYQEYEQYF. In DNA, the CDR3 is TGTGCCAGCAGTTATCAGGAATACGAGCAGTACTTC. The chain couples TRBV6-6 to TRBJ2-7, with D unresolved. Germline V CDR1 and CDR2: MNHNY, SVGAGI (reference sequence). V lost 3 bases, J lost 4 bases, and 7 bases lay in between. This CDR3 spans 12 amino acids.

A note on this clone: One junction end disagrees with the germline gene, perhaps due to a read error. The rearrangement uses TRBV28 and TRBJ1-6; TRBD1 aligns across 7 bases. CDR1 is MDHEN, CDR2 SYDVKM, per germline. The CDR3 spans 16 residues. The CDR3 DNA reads TGTGCCATCCCATCAACCCGGGACAGACTTAATTCATCCCTCCACTTT. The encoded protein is CAIPSTRDRLNSSLHF.

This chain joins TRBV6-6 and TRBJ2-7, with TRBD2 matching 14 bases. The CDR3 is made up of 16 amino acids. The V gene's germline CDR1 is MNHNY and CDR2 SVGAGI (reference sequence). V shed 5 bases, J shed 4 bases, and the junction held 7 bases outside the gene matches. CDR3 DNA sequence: TGTGCCAGCAGTCCCCGAGGGACTAGCGGGAGTTACGAGCAGTACTTC. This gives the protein CASSPRGTSGSYEQYF.

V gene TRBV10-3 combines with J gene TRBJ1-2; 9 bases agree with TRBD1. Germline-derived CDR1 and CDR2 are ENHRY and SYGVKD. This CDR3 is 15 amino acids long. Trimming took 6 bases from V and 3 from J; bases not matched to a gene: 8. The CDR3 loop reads CAISPTGGYDYGYTF. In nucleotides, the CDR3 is TGTGCCATCAGCCCGACAGGGGGATATGACTATGGCTACACCTTC.

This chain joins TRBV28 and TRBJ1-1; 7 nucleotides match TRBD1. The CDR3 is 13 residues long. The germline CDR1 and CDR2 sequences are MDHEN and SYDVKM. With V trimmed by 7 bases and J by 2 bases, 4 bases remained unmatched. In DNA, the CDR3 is TGTGCCAGCATGGGACAGCCTAACACTGAAGCTTTCTTT. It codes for CASMGQPNTEAFF.

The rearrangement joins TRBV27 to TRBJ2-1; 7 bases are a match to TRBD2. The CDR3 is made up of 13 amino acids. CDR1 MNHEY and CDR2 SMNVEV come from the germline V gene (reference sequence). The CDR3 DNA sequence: TGTGCAATCGGGGAGGGATTCTACAATGAGCAGTTCTTC. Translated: CAIGEGFYNEQFF.

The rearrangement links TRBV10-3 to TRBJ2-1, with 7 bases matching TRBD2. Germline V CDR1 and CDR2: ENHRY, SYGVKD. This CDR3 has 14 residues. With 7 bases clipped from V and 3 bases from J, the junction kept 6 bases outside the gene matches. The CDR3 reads CAIKEASGYNEQFF. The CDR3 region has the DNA TGTGCCATCAAAGAGGCTAGCGGCTACAATGAGCAGTTCTTC.

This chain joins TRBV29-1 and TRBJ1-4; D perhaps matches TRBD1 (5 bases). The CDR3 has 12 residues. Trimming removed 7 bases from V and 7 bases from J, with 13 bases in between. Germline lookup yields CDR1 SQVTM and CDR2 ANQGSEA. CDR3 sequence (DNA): TGCAGCGGGGGCTGGGGAGGTGAAAAACTGTTTTTT. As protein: CSGGWGGEKLFF.

This CDR3 is CASGYRTGQYQETQYF. The CDR3 DNA sequence: TGTGCTAGTGGTTACCGTACTGGACAATACCAAGAGACCCAGTACTTC. This chain links TRBV12-5 with TRBJ2-5; possible D gene TRBD1, 5 bases. The length of the CDR3 is 16 residues. Germline-derived CDR1 and CDR2 are LGHNT and FRNRAP. V was cut by 4 bases and J by 0 bases, with 15 bases left in between. The complete variable domain, with remaining parts taken from reference TRBV12-5 and TRBJ2-5, reads DARVTQTPRHKVTEMGQEVTMRCQPILGHNTVFWYRQTMMQGLELLAYFRNRAPLDDSGMPKDRFSAEMPDATLATLKIQPSEPRDSAVYFCASGYRTGQYQETQYFGPGTRLLVL.